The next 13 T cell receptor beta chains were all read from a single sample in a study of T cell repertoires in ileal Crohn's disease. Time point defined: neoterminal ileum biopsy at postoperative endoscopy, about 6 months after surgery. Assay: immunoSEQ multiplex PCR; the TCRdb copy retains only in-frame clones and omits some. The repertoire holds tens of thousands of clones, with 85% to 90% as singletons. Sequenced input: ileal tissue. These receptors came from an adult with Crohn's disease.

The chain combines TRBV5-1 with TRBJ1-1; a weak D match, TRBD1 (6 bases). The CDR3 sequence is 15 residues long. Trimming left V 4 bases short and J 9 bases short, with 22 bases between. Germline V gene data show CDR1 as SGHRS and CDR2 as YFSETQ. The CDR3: CASSQSSGVGQQAFF. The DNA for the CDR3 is TGCGCCAGCAGCCAGAGTTCAGGGGTTGGCCAACAAGCTTTCTTT.

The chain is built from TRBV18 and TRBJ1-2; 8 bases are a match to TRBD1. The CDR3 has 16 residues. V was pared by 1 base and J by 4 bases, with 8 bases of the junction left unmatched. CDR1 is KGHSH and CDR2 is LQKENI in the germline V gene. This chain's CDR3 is CASSPQSRTGPYGYTF. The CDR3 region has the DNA TGTGCCAGCTCACCACAGTCCAGGACAGGGCCCTATGGCTACACCTTC.

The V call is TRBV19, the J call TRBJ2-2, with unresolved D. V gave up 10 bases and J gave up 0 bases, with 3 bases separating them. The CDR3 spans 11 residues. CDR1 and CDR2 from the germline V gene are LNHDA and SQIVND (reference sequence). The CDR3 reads CATANTGELFF. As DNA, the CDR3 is TGTGCCACTGCGAACACCGGGGAGCTGTTTTTT.

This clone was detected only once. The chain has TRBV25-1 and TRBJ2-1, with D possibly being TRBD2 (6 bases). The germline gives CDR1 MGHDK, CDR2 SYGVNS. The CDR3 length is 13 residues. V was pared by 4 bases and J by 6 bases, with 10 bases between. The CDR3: CASSVKGGNEQFF. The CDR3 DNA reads TGTGCCAGCAGTGTAAAGGGAGGCAATGAGCAGTTCTTC.

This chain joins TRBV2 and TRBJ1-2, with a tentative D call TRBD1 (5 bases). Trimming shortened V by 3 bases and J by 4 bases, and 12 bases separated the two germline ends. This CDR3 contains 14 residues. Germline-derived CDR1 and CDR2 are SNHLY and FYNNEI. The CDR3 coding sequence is TGTGCCAGCAGTGACAGAATACAGGTCTATGGCTACACCTTC. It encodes CASSDRIQVYGYTF.

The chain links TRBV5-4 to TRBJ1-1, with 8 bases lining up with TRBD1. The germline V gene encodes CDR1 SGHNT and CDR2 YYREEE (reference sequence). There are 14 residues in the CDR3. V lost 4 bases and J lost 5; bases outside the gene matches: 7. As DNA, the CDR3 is TGTGCCAGCAGCCAGACAGGGGTTGGGACTGAAGCTTTCTTT. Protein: CASSQTGVGTEAFF.

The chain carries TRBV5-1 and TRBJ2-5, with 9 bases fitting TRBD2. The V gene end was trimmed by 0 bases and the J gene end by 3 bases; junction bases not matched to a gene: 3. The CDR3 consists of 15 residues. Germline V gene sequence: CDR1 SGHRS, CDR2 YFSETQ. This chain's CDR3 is CASSLVGLAEETQYF. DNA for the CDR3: TGCGCCAGCAGCTTGGTGGGACTAGCTGAAGAGACCCAGTACTTC.

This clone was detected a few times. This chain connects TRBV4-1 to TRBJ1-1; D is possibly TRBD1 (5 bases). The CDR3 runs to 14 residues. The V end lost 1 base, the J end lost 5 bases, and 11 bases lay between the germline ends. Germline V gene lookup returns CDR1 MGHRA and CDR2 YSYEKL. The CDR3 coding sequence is TGCGCCAGCAGCCAAGTGCCGGGGGGAACTGAAGCTTTCTTT. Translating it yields CASSQVPGGTEAFF.

CDR3 nucleotide sequence: TGTGCCAGCAGCTTTGCCAGGGGGGAAAACATTCAGTACTTC. Amino acid sequence: CASSFARGENIQYF. The rearrangement joins TRBV12-1 to TRBJ2-4; the listed D gene, TRBD1, was not tested against the DNA. TRBV12-1 is a listed pseudogene. The CDR3 is made up of 14 amino acids.

CDR3 loop: CASSVGGGADNEQFF. As DNA, the CDR3 is TGTGCCAGCAGCGTAGGCGGGGGGGCCGACAATGAGCAGTTCTTC. V is TRBV9 and J is TRBJ2-1; TRBD2 agrees at 9 bases. The germline gives CDR1 SGDLS, CDR2 YYNGEE. V gave up 0 bases and J gave up 5 bases; unmatched junction bases: 3. This CDR3 comprises 15 residues. Looking up the rest from reference TRBV9 and TRBJ2-1 gives the full variable domain: DSGVTQTPKHLITATGQRVTLRCSPRSGDLSVYWYQQSLDQGLQFLIQYYNGEERAKGNILERFSAQQFPDLHSELNLSSLELGDSALYFCASSVGGGADNEQFFGPGTRLTVL.

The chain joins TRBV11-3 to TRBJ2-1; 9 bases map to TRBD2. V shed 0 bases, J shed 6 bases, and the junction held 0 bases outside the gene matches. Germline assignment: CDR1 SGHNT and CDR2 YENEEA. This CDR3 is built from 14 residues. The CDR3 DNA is TGTGCCAGCAGCTTAGAGACTAGCGGCAATGAGCAGTTCTTC. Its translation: CASSLETSGNEQFF.

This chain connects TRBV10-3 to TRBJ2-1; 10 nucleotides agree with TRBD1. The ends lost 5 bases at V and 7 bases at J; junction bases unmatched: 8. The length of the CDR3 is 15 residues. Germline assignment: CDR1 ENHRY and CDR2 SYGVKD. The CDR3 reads CAISQKGQGGNEQFF. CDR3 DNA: TGTGCCATCAGTCAAAAAGGACAGGGGGGGAATGAGCAGTTCTTC.

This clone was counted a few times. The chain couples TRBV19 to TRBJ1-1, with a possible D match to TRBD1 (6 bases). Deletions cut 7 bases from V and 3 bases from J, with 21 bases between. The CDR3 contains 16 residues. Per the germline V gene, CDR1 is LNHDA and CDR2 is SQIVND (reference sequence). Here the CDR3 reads CASTGGAVLGDTEAFF. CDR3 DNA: TGTGCCAGTACTGGGGGCGCCGTGTTAGGGGACACTGAAGCTTTCTTT. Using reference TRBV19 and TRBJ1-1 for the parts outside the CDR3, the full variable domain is DGGITQSPKYLFRKEGQNVTLSCEQNLNHDAMYWYRQDPGQGLRLIYYSQIVNDFQKGDIAEGYSVSREKKESFPLTVTSAQKNPTAFYLCASTGGAVLGDTEAFFGQGTRLTVV.